This T cell receptor (beta chain) derives from a study of T-cell reconstitution after alpha-beta-depleted transplantation in children. The CDR3 has 15 residues. The V end was cut by 1 base, the J end by 10 bases, with 19 bases between. Germline lookup yields CDR1 MGHDK and CDR2 SYGVNS. This clonotype has more than one count but fewer than ten. Unique molecular identifiers tagged the TCRbeta library. TCRdb fed the PCR reads into MiXCR, producing one record per CDR3 protein. The table lists around 680,000 distinct CDR3 sequences, roughly 17% of them singletons. The sequence was obtained from a human donor who donated a stem cell graft to a child with acute myeloid leukemia. The material was PBMCs from the stem cell graft donor, obtained from the stem cell graft. The genes are TRBV25-1 and TRBJ1-1; no clear D. CDR3 protein: CASSESVSFESSAFF. CDR3 in DNA: TGTGCCAGCAGTGAATCGGTGTCTTTTGAGTCCTCAGCTTTCTTT.